These T cell receptor beta chains were read from a single sample in a study of T cells in Graves' hyperthyroidism and ophthalmopathy. TCRdb itself ran the multiplex PCR reads through MiXCR, one entry per CDR3 protein. The sample carries around 560,000 distinct CDR3 sequences, around 17% recorded once. What was sequenced was blood. The receptors were sampled from a woman aged 18-29 years with Graves' hyperthyroidism. The CDR3 runs from the conserved cysteine through the conserved F or W. Fields, in order: D gene, clone size, J gene, V gene, CDR3 DNA, CDR3 protein. The D gene is left open where the match is weak. Some rows have no size entry. The others give once, few or many, or a class for an expanded clone.

- | - | TRBJ1-1 | TRBV5-6 | TGTGCCAGCAGCTTGGGAGGCGTGGGGAGCTGGAACACTGAAGCTTTCTTT | CASSLGGVGSWNTEAFF
TRBD1 | - | TRBJ1-1 | TRBV4-1 | TGCGCCAGCAGCCAAAGGGGGCTTACTGAAGCTTTCTTT | CASSQRGLTEAFF
TRBD1 | few | TRBJ1-4 | TRBV12-3/TRBV12-4 | TGTGCCAGCAGCTGGGGGACAGTAGAAAAACTGTTTTTT | CASSWGTVEKLFF
- | few | TRBJ2-1 | TRBV2 | TGTGCCAGCAGTTACAGTAGCGGAGAACTATACAATGAGCAGTTCTTC | CASSYSSGELYNEQFF
- | - | TRBJ1-4 | TRBV12-3/TRBV12-4 | TGTGCCAGCAGCCCCCGACATCTTAATGAAAAACTGTTTTTT | CASSPRHLNEKLFF
TRBD2 | - | TRBJ2-1 | TRBV5-1 | TGCGCCAGCAGCTCCACCGGGACTAGCACATATGAGCAGTTCTTC | CASSSTGTSTYEQFF
- | few | TRBJ2-1 | TRBV4-1 | TGCGCCAGCAGCCAAGCCACGAGCTCCTACAATGAGCAGTTCTTC | CASSQATSSYNEQFF
- | many | TRBJ2-1 | TRBV5-5 | TGTGCCAGCAGCTTGGGGCCGGGTTGGACTACCAATGAGCAGTTCTTC | CASSLGPGWTTNEQFF
- | - | TRBJ1-3 | TRBV4-2 | TGTGCCAGCAGCCAAGAGTGGGGATCTGGAAACACCATATATTTT | CASSQEWGSGNTIYF
TRBD2 | many | TRBJ2-1 | TRBV7-9 | TGTGCCAGCAGCCCACGACTAGCGGCAGCAACCTACAATGAGCAGTTCTTC | CASSPRLAAATYNEQFF
TRBD1 | - | TRBJ2-5 | TRBV28 | TGTGCCAGCAGTCCACCGGACAGGCCCCGGGCCCAGTACTTC | CASSPPDRPRAQYF
TRBD1 | once | TRBJ2-1 | TRBV10-3 | TGTGCCATAGGGACAGGGAGCCACAATGAGCAGTTCTTC | CAIGTGSHNEQFF
- | - | TRBJ2-1 | TRBV6-2/TRBV6-3 | TGTGCCAGGGGGACTTCCCGGATTGGGGAGCAGTTCTTC | CARGTSRIGEQFF
- | many | TRBJ1-1 | TRBV7-8 | TGTGCCAGCAGCTCAGGGCCGGCGGGGGAAGCTTTCTTT | CASSSGPAGEAFF
TRBD1 | - | TRBJ1-2 | TRBV4-1 | TGCGCCAGCAGCCAGATTCCAGGGGGGGCCTATGGCTACACCTTC | CASSQIPGGAYGYTF
- | - | TRBJ2-1 | TRBV29-1 | TGCAGCGTTGTGGGCAATCGAGGCAATGAGCAGTTCTTC | CSVVGNRGNEQFF
TRBD2 | few | TRBJ2-1 | TRBV24-1 | TGTGCCACCAGTGATTGGGGGGGTGGGGGGAATGAGCAGTTCTTC | CATSDWGGGGNEQFF
- | many | TRBJ2-7 | TRBV2 | TGTGCCAGCAGGGAGCTATCCTACGAGCAGTACTTC | CASRELSYEQYF
- | many | TRBJ2-1 | TRBV3-1 | TGTGCCAGCAGCCAATTCAGCAATAAGCAGTTCTTC | CASSQFSNKQFF
- | many | TRBJ1-1 | TRBV20-1 | TGCAGTGCTAGGAACTTGAGGGCTTTCTTT | CSARNLRAFF
TRBD2 | many | TRBJ2-7 | TRBV10-1 | TGCGCCAGCAGTGCACTAGCGGGGGCCTACGAGCAGTACTTC | CASSALAGAYEQYF
- | - | TRBJ2-7 | TRBV7-9 | TGTGCCAGCAGCTCTACCGGGACTTACATCTACGAGCAGTACTTC | CASSSTGTYIYEQYF
- | few | TRBJ2-2 | TRBV9 | TGTGCCAGCAGCGTACCCGGCAGCACCGGGGAGCTGTTTTTT | CASSVPGSTGELFF
TRBD1 | few | TRBJ1-4 | TRBV5-1 | TGCGCCAGCAGCTTGGAGGTCGCAGGGGGAGATGAAAAACTGTTTTTT | CASSLEVAGGDEKLFF
TRBD2 | many | TRBJ2-1 | TRBV12-3/TRBV12-4 | TGTGCCAGCAGCCCGGATGCCGCGGGGGGGCCCCATGAGCAGTTCTTC | CASSPDAAGGPHEQFF
- | many | TRBJ1-2 | TRBV20-1 | TGCAGTGACAGCGGCAGGGTCTATGGCTACACCTTC | CSDSGRVYGYTF
- | many | TRBJ1-1 | TRBV20-1 | TGCAGTGCTAGAAGAGGAACGAACACTGAAGCTTTCTTT | CSARRGTNTEAFF
- | many | TRBJ2-4 | TRBV30 | TGTGCCTGGAGTACTGGGAGGGCCAAAAACATTCAGTACTTC | CAWSTGRAKNIQYF
- | - | TRBJ2-2 | TRBV6-1 | TGTGCCAGCGGCCTACAGGCGGACACCGGGGAGCTGTTTTTT | CASGLQADTGELFF
TRBD1 | few | TRBJ1-5 | TRBV12-5 | TGTGCTAGTGTACAGGGGGCCAGCAATCAGCCCCAGCATTTT | CASVQGASNQPQHF
TRBD1 | - | TRBJ2-1 | TRBV6-1 | TGTGCCAGCAGCCCAAGGGGACGGGACAGGTACGAGCAGTTCTTC | CASSPRGRDRYEQFF
TRBD2 | few | TRBJ2-5 | TRBV9 | TGTGCCAGCAGCCAACGCGGGGGATCGGGGGAGACCCAGTACTTC | CASSQRGGSGETQYF
- | few | TRBJ2-5 | TRBV20-1 | TGCAGTGCTAGAGGACGGGACTCACGGGAGACCCAGTACTTC | CSARGRDSRETQYF
- | many | TRBJ1-5 | TRBV6-2/TRBV6-3 | TGTGCCAGCGGTCACAGGCTCAATCAGCCCCAGCATTTT | CASGHRLNQPQHF
- | few | TRBJ1-3 | TRBV28 | TGTGCCAGCAGTTCGAAATCCAACCTCCGCAGGAAAGGAAACACCATATATTTT | CASSSKSNLRRKGNTIYF
TRBD1 | many | TRBJ2-7 | TRBV27 | TGTGCCAGCCTCGACAGGGGGAACGAGCAGTACTTC | CASLDRGNEQYF
- | - | TRBJ1-1 | TRBV28 | TGTGCCAGCAGTTTATTGTGGGACACCTTCAACACTGAAGCTTTCTTT | CASSLLWDTFNTEAFF
- | many | TRBJ1-1 | TRBV18 | TGTGCCAGCTCACCAGGGCAGGGGCTACAAAACACTGAAGCTTTCTTT | CASSPGQGLQNTEAFF
- | many | TRBJ2-3 | TRBV7-9 | TGTGCCAGCAGCCCCAGCGGGTGGAGCACAGATACGCAGTATTTT | CASSPSGWSTDTQYF
- | many | TRBJ2-7 | TRBV18 | TGTGCCAGCTCACCACCGTCCGGGTTGGGCGAGCAGTACTTC | CASSPPSGLGEQYF
TRBD1 | many | TRBJ1-1 | TRBV28 | TGTGCCAGCACCTCACAGGGGAACGGTGAAGCTTTCTTT | CASTSQGNGEAFF
- | many | TRBJ1-2 | TRBV7-2 | TGTGCCAGCAGCTTAACAGGGAAAGTCTATGGCTACACCTTC | CASSLTGKVYGYTF
TRBD1 | many | TRBJ1-1 | TRBV2 | TGTGCCAGCAGTGCCGAGACAGGGGGTAACACTGAAGCTTTCTTT | CASSAETGGNTEAFF
TRBD1 | many | TRBJ1-3 | TRBV30 | TGTGCCTGGGCCGGGACAGCGTACTCTGGAAACACCATATATTTT | CAWAGTAYSGNTIYF